The 26 T cell receptor beta chains below come from one sample, sequenced in a study of CD8 T cells in ankylosing spondylitis. TCRdb re-derived calls from the 5' RACE reads in MiXCR, one entry per CDR3 protein. The table lists 250,000 to 350,000 distinct CDR3 sequences, around 20% of them singletons, with roughly 3.4% in the top ten. Specimen: blood, either unsorted or a sorted T cell fraction (not recorded which). These receptors all come from a female donor with ankylosing spondylitis or in good health (not recorded which).

This clonotype was counted between two and nine times. The chain employs TRBV10-3 and TRBJ2-3; no clear D. The CDR3 is made up of 15 amino acids. Germline lookup yields CDR1 ENHRY and CDR2 SYGVKD. The V end was cut by 2 bases, the J end by 2 bases, with 11 bases between. The CDR3 reads CAISEGDPSTDTQYF. The CDR3, as DNA: TGTGCCATCAGTGAGGGTGACCCCTCCACAGATACGCAGTATTTT.

J is TRBJ2-7 and V is TRBV7-2; possibly TRBD1 for D (6 bases). The germline gives CDR1 SGHTA, CDR2 FQGNSA. Trimming cost V 4 bases and J 0 bases, with 13 bases left between them. This CDR3 contains 15 residues. The CDR3 region is CASSSDRTSSYEQYF. The CDR3 DNA follows: TGTGCCAGCAGCTCAGACAGGACAAGCTCCTACGAGCAGTACTTC.

This clonotype was observed a few times. The chain uses TRBV6-1 and TRBJ2-2; TRBD2 agrees at 8 bases. V was clipped by 8 bases and J by 7 bases; unmatched bases: 6. The CDR3 has 13 residues. Germline-derived CDR1 and CDR2 are MNHNS and SASEGT. CDR3 bases: TGTGCCAGCCGGGAGGGGATTAGCGGGGAGCTGTTTTTT. This encodes CASREGISGELFF.

The J gene is TRBJ2-1, the V gene TRBV20-1, with 10 bases aligning to TRBD2. CDR1 is DFQATT and CDR2 is SNEGSKA in the germline V gene (reference sequence). The CDR3 spans 15 residues. The ends lost 6 bases at V and 4 bases at J; junction bases unmatched: 9. Written as DNA, the CDR3 is TGCAGTGCGACACCAGCGGGAGGGGTTTACAATGAGCAGTTCTTC. It codes for CSATPAGGVYNEQFF.

This clonotype was observed at least ten times. The gene calls are TRBV12-3 or TRBV12-4 and TRBJ1-1; D might be TRBD1 (5 bases). The ends were cut back, 7 bases at V and 4 bases at J, with 16 bases in the middle. The CDR3 is made up of 14 amino acids. The CDR3, as DNA: TGTGCCAGCACCCCTCGGCGGGGGAGCACTGAAGCTTTCTTT. This encodes CASTPRRGSTEAFF.

This clonotype was counted ten times or more. This chain joins TRBV12-3 or TRBV12-4 and TRBJ2-2; D not certain. There are 14 residues in the CDR3. V dropped 6 bases and J dropped 5 bases, with 13 bases sitting between them. The CDR3 sequence is CASRLHQETGELFF. DNA of the CDR3: TGTGCCAGCAGACTCCATCAGGAGACCGGGGAGCTGTTTTTT.

This clonotype was recorded a few times. J is TRBJ2-1 and V is TRBV5-1, with D possibly TRBD1 on 7 matching bases. Germline assignment: CDR1 SGHRS and CDR2 YFSETQ. V was trimmed by 4 bases and J by 5 bases, leaving 13 bases between them. The CDR3 extends over 14 amino acids. In DNA, the CDR3 is TGCGCCAGCAGCCCGGGGGACAGAAACAATGAGCAGTTCTTC. It encodes CASSPGDRNNEQFF.

There are a few counts of this clonotype. The chain is built from TRBV12-3 or TRBV12-4 and TRBJ2-3; D is unclear. The CDR3 runs 12 residues. V lost 7 bases to trimming and J lost 3 bases, with 8 bases between them. CDR3 amino acids: CASKELTDTQYF. Here the CDR3 DNA reads TGTGCCAGCAAGGAGCTTACAGATACGCAGTATTTT.

The chain is built from TRBV10-1 and TRBJ2-7, with TRBD2 matching 15 bases. Per germline, CDR1 WNHNN and CDR2 SYGVQD (reference sequence). The CDR3 covers 16 residues. V dropped 9 bases and J dropped 0; count of bases not matched to a gene: 6. The CDR3 here is CASPGLAGGSSYEQYF. The CDR3 region has the DNA TGCGCCAGTCCGGGACTAGCGGGAGGTAGCTCCTACGAGCAGTACTTC.

The J gene is TRBJ1-1, the V gene TRBV15, with 9 bases that match TRBD1. Germline loops: CDR1 LNHNV, CDR2 YYDKDF (reference sequence). CDR3 length: 15 residues. The junction had 17 bases not matched to a gene; V was cut back by 7 bases and J by 11 bases. CDR3 residues: CATTPWDRVSVGAFF. For the CDR3, the DNA is TGTGCCACCACCCCTTGGGACAGGGTCTCGGTTGGTGCTTTCTTT. The whole variable domain, filled in from reference TRBV15 and TRBJ1-1, reads DAMVIQNPRYQVTQFGKPVTLSCSQTLNHNVMYWYQQKSSQAPKLLFHYYDKDFNNEADTPDNFQSRRPNTSFCFLDIRSPGLGDTAMYLCATTPWDRVSVGAFFGQGTRLTVV.

This clonotype has a count of ten or more. This chain connects TRBV5-6 to TRBJ1-1; a possible D gene is TRBD1 (5 bases). Germline V CDR1 and CDR2: SGHDT, YYEEEE. Trimming pared 3 bases from V and 7 bases from J, leaving 16 bases between. The CDR3 loop spans 14 amino acids. Here the CDR3 reads CASSSLVGGNEAFF. As DNA, the CDR3 is TGTGCCAGCAGCTCCCTGGTTGGGGGTAATGAAGCTTTCTTT.

J is TRBJ1-2 and V is TRBV4-3; 8 bases line up with TRBD1. Losses at the gene ends were 2 bases for V and 8 bases for J; bases not matched to a gene: 4. Per germline, CDR1 LGHNA and CDR2 YSLEER. The CDR3 totals 13 residues. The CDR3 sequence: CASSQQRQGGYTF. CDR3 in DNA: TGCGCCAGCAGCCAACAACGACAGGGGGGCTACACCTTC.

In this sample, this clonotype turned up once. The chain is built from TRBV7-9 and TRBJ2-1, with 7 bases that match TRBD1. The junction had 7 bases not matched to a gene; V was cut back by 5 bases and J by 3 bases. The CDR3 contains 15 residues. The germline CDR1 and CDR2 sequences are SEHNR and FQNEAQ (reference sequence). CDR3 protein: CASSPTGSGYNEQFF. CDR3 bases: TGTGCCAGCAGCCCGACAGGGAGTGGCTACAATGAGCAGTTCTTC.

This clonotype was found many times. The chain recombines TRBV24-1 with TRBJ2-1, with 7 bases lining up with TRBD2. The germline V gene has CDR1 KGHDR and CDR2 SFDVKD. J gave up 4 bases and V 9 bases, and 5 bases lay outside the gene matches. The CDR3 length is 13 residues. Here the CDR3 reads CATGASGYNEQFF. The CDR3 nucleotides are TGTGCCACCGGGGCTAGCGGATACAATGAGCAGTTCTTC.

This clonotype was picked up a small number of times. The chain has TRBV18 and TRBJ1-2; TRBD1 agrees at 11 bases. The CDR3 loop spans 15 amino acids. Germline-derived CDR1 and CDR2 are KGHSH and LQKENI. Losses at the gene ends were 3 bases for V and 14 bases for J; bases not matched to a gene: 14. In DNA form, the CDR3 reads TGTGCCAGCTCACCGGGTCTCCGACCGGGACAGGGGGAAACCTTC. This sequence encodes CASSPGLRPGQGETF.

The chain employs TRBV7-2 and TRBJ1-2, with D unclear. Deletions cut 4 bases from V and 6 bases from J, with 18 bases between. Germline V CDR1 and CDR2: SGHTA, FQGNSA. The CDR3 is made up of 15 amino acids. CDR3 bases: TGTGCCAGCAGCTCCCGCCGGCCAGGAAAGGATGGCTACACCTTC. Its translation is CASSSRRPGKDGYTF. Together with reference TRBV7-2 and TRBJ1-2, the CDR3 gives the full variable domain: GAGVSQSPSNKVTEKGKDVELRCDPISGHTALYWYRQSLGQGLEFLIYFQGNSAPDKSGLPSDRFSAERTGGSVSTLTIQRTQQEDSAVYLCASSSRRPGKDGYTFGSGTRLTVV.

This clonotype was detected only a few times. The V call is TRBV5-4, the J call TRBJ2-1, with no clear D. Germline V gene data show CDR1 as SGHNT and CDR2 as YYREEE (reference sequence). Trimming left V 0 bases short and J 5 bases short, with 12 bases between. The CDR3 runs to 15 residues. CDR3 residues: CASSLEPSHHNEQFF. The CDR3, as DNA: TGTGCCAGCAGCTTGGAACCCTCACACCACAATGAGCAGTTCTTC.

The genes are TRBV7-8 and TRBJ2-7; 7 positions agree with TRBD2. This CDR3 is built from 16 residues. Germline V gene data show CDR1 as SGHVS and CDR2 as FQNEAQ. Trimming cost V 6 bases and J 0 bases; bases outside gene matches: 11. The CDR3 protein is CASSRTGGGFSYEQYF. The CDR3 DNA sequence: TGTGCCAGCAGTCGAACCGGCGGGGGATTCTCCTACGAGCAGTACTTC.

This clonotype was counted only a few times. The chain employs TRBV7-9 and TRBJ2-3; 8 nucleotides line up with TRBD2. Germline lookup yields CDR1 SEHNR and CDR2 FQNEAQ (reference sequence). There are 16 residues in the CDR3. After removal of 5 bases from V and 4 bases from J, the junction contained 11 bases not matched to a gene. CDR3 sequence (DNA): TGTGCCAGCAGCCAAGGACTAGCCCGGGAGGCAGATACGCAGTATTTT. It encodes CASSQGLAREADTQYF.

Only a few counts were recorded for this clonotype. The chain carries TRBV29-1 and TRBJ1-2, with TRBD1 matching 9 bases. Germline V gives CDR1 SQVTM, CDR2 ANQGSEA. V shed 4 bases and J 4 bases; nucleotides not matched to a gene: 1. The CDR3 sequence is 12 residues long. CDR3 nucleotide sequence: TGCAGCGTTGTGGACAGGGGCTATGGCTACACCTTC. Protein: CSVVDRGYGYTF. The whole variable domain, filled in from reference TRBV29-1 and TRBJ1-2, reads SAVISQKPSRDICQRGTSLTIQCQVDSQVTMMFWYRQQPGQSLTLIATANQGSEATYESGFVIDKFPISRPNLTFSTLTVSNMSPEDSSIYLCSVVDRGYGYTFGSGTRLTVV.

This clonotype was seen more than once but under ten times. The CDR3 DNA reads TGTGCCAGCAGTCTCAGTGGCGGGGAGACAGATACGCAGTATTTT. Protein product: CASSLSGGETDTQYF. The gene calls are TRBV28 and TRBJ2-3, with D possibly being TRBD2 (6 bases). CDR1 is MDHEN and CDR2 is SYDVKM in the germline V gene. Trimming removed 5 bases at V and 3 bases at J, with 15 bases between. The length of the CDR3 is 15 residues.

A few counts support this clonotype. The genes are TRBV20-1 and TRBJ2-2; D unresolved. The CDR3 is 15 residues long. V lost 3 bases, J lost 0 bases, and 11 bases lay in between. Germline V gene data show CDR1 as DFQATT and CDR2 as SNEGSKA (reference sequence). DNA for the CDR3: TGCAGTGCTAGTAACGATTTTCCGAACACCGGGGAGCTGTTTTTT. Amino acid sequence: CSASNDFPNTGELFF.

The chain carries TRBV11-2 and TRBJ2-3, with 14 positions matching TRBD2. V trimming: 5 bases; J trimming: 4 bases; junction bases outside the gene matches: 11. CDR1 and CDR2 (germline): SGHAT, FQNNGV. The CDR3 is 18 amino acids. The CDR3 DNA reads as TGTGCCAGCAGCGCTCCATTGGGACTAGCGGGAGTTCCAGATACGCAGTATTTT. Protein product: CASSAPLGLAGVPDTQYF.

This chain joins TRBV7-2 and TRBJ1-1; a weak D match, TRBD1 (5 bases). Germline V gives CDR1 SGHTA, CDR2 FQGNSA. CDR3 length: 15 residues. V was pared by 5 bases and J by 0 bases, with 13 bases between. As DNA, the CDR3 is TGTGCCAGCAGCAGGGACGGATGGATGAACACTGAAGCTTTCTTT. It encodes CASSRDGWMNTEAFF.

This clonotype has a handful of counts. The gene calls are TRBV29-1 and TRBJ2-2; D gene ambiguous. CDR1 SQVTM and CDR2 ANQGSEA come from the germline V gene. This CDR3 has 11 residues. Trimming pared 4 bases from V and 4 bases from J, leaving 4 bases between. The CDR3 DNA follows: TGCAGCGTTGTGGCCACCGGGGAGCTGTTTTTT. Protein product: CSVVATGELFF.

This clonotype showed up just a few times. The chain is built from TRBV9 and TRBJ2-1; TRBD2 aligns across 8 bases. With V trimmed by 0 bases and J by 6 bases, 5 bases remained unmatched. The CDR3 is 15 amino acids. The germline CDR1 and CDR2 sequences are SGDLS and YYNGEE. The DNA for the CDR3 is TGTGCCAGCAGCGTAGTTGGCGGGAGGCCCAATGAGCAGTTCTTC. Residues: CASSVVGGRPNEQFF.